The 17 T cell receptor beta chains below were found in one sample sequenced in a study of CD8+CD57+ T cells in acquired aplastic anemia. Profiles of TCR beta VDJ and CDR3 were generated from a genomic DNA template. TCRdb analysed the reads with MiXCR anew, one entry per CDR3 protein. Of about 260,000 distinct CDR3 sequences in the sample, about 80% were seen once. For sequencing, patients were chosen who had shown expansion of CD8+CD57+ cells by flow cytometry. The sample taken for sequencing was sorted CD4+, CD8+, or CD8+CD57+ T cells (not recorded which) from PBMCs. The receptors here all came from a human donor with aplastic anemia.

The rearrangement links TRBV7-9 to TRBJ2-5; 9 bases fit TRBD2. V gave up 3 bases and J gave up 5 bases; unmatched junction bases: 13. This CDR3 spans 17 amino acids. Germline V gene lookup returns CDR1 SEHNR and CDR2 FQNEAQ (reference sequence). The CDR3 region has the DNA TGTGCCAGCAGCTTTGGAAGAAGCGGGGGGATGGATGAGACCCAGTACTTC. Amino acid sequence: CASSFGRSGGMDETQYF.

The gene calls are TRBV9 and TRBJ2-6; tentatively, D is TRBD2 (5 bases). The CDR3 is made up of 15 amino acids. Germline V gene lookup returns CDR1 SGDLS and CDR2 YYNGEE. The V gene lost 4 bases and the J gene lost 9 bases, with 17 bases spanning the gap. For the CDR3, the DNA is TGTGCCAGCAGCTTCGGGGTTACTGCGGACAACGTCCTGACTTTC. Encoded protein: CASSFGVTADNVLTF.

The chain recombines TRBV7-9 with TRBJ2-3, with 10 bases matching TRBD2. Germline loops: CDR1 SEHNR, CDR2 FQNEAQ (reference sequence). J lost 11 bases, V lost 3 bases, and 14 bases had no gene match. The CDR3 totals 16 residues. CDR3 sequence: CASSLASGGGSAEQYF. In DNA form, the CDR3 reads TGTGCCAGCAGCTTGGCAAGCGGGGGGGGCAGCGCTGAGCAGTATTTT.

The V call is TRBV3-1, the J call TRBJ2-7, with D perhaps given as TRBD1 or TRBD2 (5 bases each). V was clipped by 5 bases and J by 6 bases, with 29 bases between them. This CDR3 is built from 18 residues. The germline V gene encodes CDR1 LGHDT and CDR2 YNNKEL (reference sequence). CDR3 sequence reads: CASSSPPEGASRSGEQYV. The CDR3 DNA reads as TGTGCCAGCAGCTCCCCCCCGGAAGGGGCTAGCCGGTCCGGCGAGCAGTACGTC.

The rearrangement joins TRBV7-8 to TRBJ2-7; no clear D gene. V shed 9 bases and J shed 9 bases, with 24 bases lying between them. Germline V gene data show CDR1 as SGHVS and CDR2 as FQNEAQ. This CDR3 comprises 14 residues. Here the CDR3 reads CASSIGRDSDAQYF. CDR3 coding DNA: TGTGCCAGTAGTATAGGCCGAGATTCCGACGCGCAGTACTTC.

This clonotype was detected once. Likely a read error: the CDR3 ends without its conserved phenylalanine or tryptophan. The CDR3 nucleotides are TGTGCCAGCAGCCATAGAGGGTTGGGAAACACCATATATGTT. Protein product: CASSHRGLGNTIYV. The chain combines TRBV2 with TRBJ1-3; no clear D gene. The CDR3 has 14 amino acids. V was trimmed by 6 bases and J by 4 bases, leaving 13 bases between them. The germline gives CDR1 SNHLY, CDR2 FYNNEI.

The chain employs TRBV2 and TRBJ1-2, with 7 bases that match TRBD1. CDR1 is SNHLY, CDR2 FYNNEI, per germline. The CDR3 contains 14 residues. The J segment lost 7 bases and the V segment lost 3 bases, leaving 8 bases of the junction unmatched. The CDR3 here is CASSEGTAKSGYTF. The CDR3 DNA follows: TGTGCCAGCAGTGAGGGGACAGCAAAGAGTGGCTACACCTTC.

Points on this clonotype: The junction and the germline gene differ at one end; a read error may be behind it. This chain joins TRBV7-6 and TRBJ2-7; a possible D gene is TRBD2 (5 bases). The CDR3 length is 16 residues. Germline V gives CDR1 SGHVS, CDR2 FNYEAQ. CDR3 region: CASTLDFEGSFYWQYF. The CDR3 DNA reads TGTGCCAGCACCTTAGATTTCGAGGGCAGTTTTTACTGGCAGTACTTC.

Note on this clonotype: The germline gene is not matched at one end of the junction; a read error may be the cause. V usage is TRBV25-1 and J usage is TRBJ2-5; D is undetermined. CDR1 and CDR2 (germline): MGHDK, SYGVNS. This CDR3 spans 14 amino acids. The CDR3 loop is CASSEFTYQETQYF. The CDR3 DNA sequence: TGCGCCAGCAGTGAATTTACTTACCAAGAGACCCAGTACTTC.

J is TRBJ2-1 and V is TRBV20-1; 12 bases are a match to TRBD2. V lost 5 bases, J lost 5 bases, and 4 bases stayed unmatched. Germline V gives CDR1 DFQATT, CDR2 SNEGSKA (reference sequence). This CDR3 has 14 residues. The CDR3 spells CSASGTSGHNEQFF. CDR3 bases: TGCAGTGCTTCCGGGACTAGCGGGCACAATGAGCAGTTCTTC.

This chain connects TRBV11-1 to TRBJ2-2, with D unresolved. Per the germline V gene, CDR1 is SGHAT and CDR2 is FQDESV (reference sequence). Deletions cut 5 bases from V and 3 bases from J, with 13 bases between. CDR3 length equals 15 residues. The CDR3 DNA reads as TGTGCCAGCAGCACCACAGCGCACGACACCGGGGAGCTGTTTTTT. Translated, it gives CASSTTAHDTGELFF.

This clonotype showed up just a few times. The V and J genes are TRBV7-3 and TRBJ2-1, with 10 bases identical to TRBD2. The CDR3 is 15 amino acids. J gave up 9 bases and V 1 base, and 6 bases lay outside the gene matches. Germline lookup yields CDR1 SGHTA and CDR2 FQGTGA. CDR3 DNA: TGTGCCAGCAGCTTAATCGAGCGGGGGGGAGGTGAGCAGTTCTTC. Protein product: CASSLIERGGGEQFF.

In its sample, this clonotype was seen a few times. V usage is TRBV7-8 and J usage is TRBJ2-6, with a possible D match to TRBD2 (6 bases). With 0 bases removed from V and 13 bases from J, the gap between germline ends came to 19 bases. From germline, CDR1 is SGHVS and CDR2 FQNEAQ. The CDR3 contains 16 residues. In DNA form, the CDR3 reads TGTGCCAGCAGCTTAGCGGGAGGTCCCGGTACGCAGGTCCTGACTTTC. This translates into CASSLAGGPGTQVLTF.

This clonotype has at least ten counts. DNA for the CDR3: TGTGCCAGCAGTATGGGACAGGGGGCGATTGCCTATGGCTACACCTTC. The encoded protein is CASSMGQGAIAYGYTF. V gene TRBV27 combines with J gene TRBJ1-2; 12 bases map to TRBD1. This CDR3 spans 16 amino acids. The germline CDR1 and CDR2 sequences are MNHEY and SMNVEV (reference sequence). V gave up 5 bases and J gave up 4 bases; unmatched junction bases: 8.

The chain links TRBV12-3 or TRBV12-4 to TRBJ1-1; no clear D. The CDR3 is 14 residues long. V was cut by 3 bases and J by 2 bases, with 10 bases left in between. The CDR3 loop is CASSFYSINTEAFF. In DNA, the CDR3 is TGTGCCAGCAGTTTTTACAGCATCAACACTGAAGCTTTCTTT.

The rearrangement joins TRBV5-1 to TRBJ2-5; D is unclear. The CDR3 spans 11 residues. The germline V and J ends were trimmed by 2 bases and 7 bases, with 6 bases remaining between them. The germline V gene encodes CDR1 SGHRS and CDR2 YFSETQ. The CDR3 loop reads CASSFHGTQYF. In DNA form, the CDR3 reads TGCGCCAGCAGCTTTCACGGGACCCAGTACTTC.

The chain is built from TRBV11-3 and TRBJ2-7; D is ambiguous. The CDR3 length is 13 residues. Germline values: CDR1 SGHNT, CDR2 YENEEA. Trimming stripped 1 base from V and 5 bases from J, with 9 bases between. The CDR3 bases are TGTGCCAGCAGCTTAGTTCTGTCAGACGAGCAGTACTTC. Amino acid sequence: CASSLVLSDEQYF.